This T cell receptor (beta chain) was recovered during a study of glioma-infiltrating T cells. General observations from the study: Tissue-blood divergence was below expectation in non-neoplastic patients, above in gliomas. CDR3 overlap between tissue and blood was very small.

Amplification of TCR alpha and beta CDR3 regions from RNA used iRepertoire nested multiplex PCR. Input was 100-400 ng of tissue mRNA or PBMC total RNA. TCRdb processed the multiplex PCR reads anew with MiXCR; each CDR3 protein has one entry. The sample holds roughly 190,000 distinct CDR3 sequences, about 31% seen once. On this clonotype: Its antigen is not identified.

Trimming shortened V by 5 bases and J by 2 bases, and 12 bases separated the two germline ends. Looked up from germline, CDR1 is SEHNR and CDR2 is FQNEAQ (reference sequence). The CDR3 runs 15 residues. The clonotype was recovered from a human donor with low-grade glioma or glioblastoma, undergoing nonglioma brain surgery, or in good health (not recorded which). The V gene is TRBV7-9, the J gene TRBJ1-4, with D possibly TRBD1 on 5 matching bases. The sample comprised glioma tissue, nonneoplastic brain tissue, or PBMCs (not recorded which). CDR3: CASSPDGGTNEKLFF. CDR3 bases: TGTGCCAGCAGCCCCGACGGGGGTACTAATGAAAAACTGTTTTTT.